The 21 T cell receptor beta chains in this list originate from one sample, sequenced in a study of a mutant IDH1 vaccine in newly diagnosed glioma. The time point is: baseline, week 1 (first vaccination visit). Treatment of the sample: pre-vaccination baseline after standard-of-care therapy. Produced via immunoSEQ multiplex PCR; TCRdb's table is partial and in-frame only. Of tens of thousands of clones listed, 83% are singletons. Sequenced here: PBMCs, sampled from a glioma patient treated with radiotherapy, temozolomide or both. The receptors stem from a woman in her forties or fifties with glioma.

The chain is built from TRBV6-1 and TRBJ2-2; a possible D gene is TRBD2 (6 bases). Germline-derived CDR1 and CDR2 are MNHNS and SASEGT. The V gene lost 3 bases and the J gene lost 5 bases, with 16 bases spanning the gap. The CDR3 sequence is 16 residues long. This CDR3 reads CASSDARGGWTGELFF. CDR3 sequence (DNA): TGTGCCAGCAGTGACGCTCGGGGAGGATGGACCGGGGAGCTGTTTTTT.

In DNA form, the CDR3 reads TGTGCCAGTAGTCCCACCGGGACAGGGAGTGAAGCTTTCTTT. It translates to CASSPTGTGSEAFF. The gene calls are TRBV19 and TRBJ1-1, with 9 bases that match TRBD1. V shed 5 bases, J shed 7 bases, and the junction held 8 bases outside the gene matches. Per the germline V gene, CDR1 is LNHDA and CDR2 is SQIVND (reference sequence). This CDR3 is 14 amino acids long.

The chain recombines TRBV9 with TRBJ2-3; the match to TRBD2 covers 8 bases. With 3 bases clipped from V and 5 bases from J, the junction kept 5 bases outside the gene matches. The CDR3 loop spans 14 amino acids. Germline V lookup: CDR1 SGDLS, CDR2 YYNGEE. CDR3 region: CASSAGGNVDTQYF. The CDR3 DNA reads as TGTGCCAGCAGCGCGGGGGGGAACGTAGATACGCAGTATTTT.

This clone has just a few counts. This rearrangement joins TRBV2 to TRBJ1-5; D gene uncertain. V was pared by 5 bases and J by 0 bases, with 11 bases between. The length of the CDR3 is 15 residues. Germline CDR1 SNHLY, CDR2 FYNNEI. The CDR3 is CASSKEGNSNQPQHF. The CDR3 region has the DNA TGTGCCAGCAGTAAAGAGGGAAATAGCAATCAGCCCCAGCATTTT.

The chain uses TRBV11-3 and TRBJ2-1, with unresolved D. V was pared by 1 base and J by 3 bases, with 10 bases between. CDR1 and CDR2 from the germline V gene are SGHNT and YENEEA. This CDR3 region has 15 residues. The CDR3 DNA sequence: TGTGCCAGCAGCTTAGGAGGCGTACTCTACAATGAGCAGTTCTTC. Translating it yields CASSLGGVLYNEQFF.

This chain connects TRBV5-1 to TRBJ1-1, with 7 bases lining up with TRBD1. Germline V gene sequence: CDR1 SGHRS, CDR2 YFSETQ. CDR3 length: 15 amino acids. Trimming removed 4 bases from V and 2 bases from J; junction bases left unmatched: 8. The DNA for the CDR3 is TGCGCCAGCAGCCGGGAGGGACAGCTAAACACTGAAGCTTTCTTT. It translates to CASSREGQLNTEAFF.

A remark on this clone: This specimen includes other DNA sequences encoding the same CDR3. V and J are TRBV10-3 and TRBJ1-1; no firm D call. The CDR3 has 13 amino acids. Germline loops: CDR1 ENHRY, CDR2 SYGVKD. The ends were cut back, 2 bases at V and 1 base at J, with 5 bases in the middle. The CDR3 protein is CAISEQENTEAFF. CDR3 nucleotide sequence: TGTGCCATCAGTGAGCAAGAGAACACTGAAGCTTTCTTT.

V usage is TRBV4-3 and J usage is TRBJ1-2, with 7 bases aligning to TRBD1. The V gene end was trimmed by 2 bases and the J gene end by 6 bases; junction bases not matched to a gene: 9. The CDR3 consists of 15 residues. From germline, CDR1 is LGHNA and CDR2 YSLEER. This CDR3 is CASSQIPVGGNGYTF. The CDR3 DNA sequence: TGCGCCAGCAGCCAAATCCCGGTAGGGGGCAATGGCTACACCTTC.

V is TRBV7-2 and J is TRBJ2-5; no clear D. Per the germline V gene, CDR1 is SGHTA and CDR2 is FQGNSA. This CDR3 has 8 residues. Between the trimmed V and J ends, which lost 4 bases and 10 bases, there was a span of 1 base. The CDR3 nucleotides read TGTGCCAGCAGCTACCAGTACTTC. This sequence encodes CASSYQYF.

The CDR3 DNA sequence: TGCGCCAGCAGCTTCGAGGGGGGGCACTTTGAGCAGTTCTTC. Protein product: CASSFEGGHFEQFF. V is TRBV5-1 and J is TRBJ2-1; maybe TRBD2 (7 bases). V lost 2 bases and J lost 9, with 15 bases in between. The CDR3 is 14 residues long. CDR1 SGHRS and CDR2 YFSETQ come from the germline V gene.

The genes are TRBV6-5 and TRBJ1-5, with D uncertain. V gave up 4 bases and J gave up 1 base, with 14 bases separating them. Germline CDR1 is MNHEY and CDR2 is SVGAGI. The CDR3 spans 16 residues. As DNA, the CDR3 is TGTGCCAGCAGTTCACAATACGGCGGAAGCAATCAGCCCCAGCATTTT. Residues: CASSSQYGGSNQPQHF.

This clone occurred once. The chain carries TRBV30 and TRBJ1-5; 10 bases align to TRBD1. Germline trimming cut 5 bases from V and 6 bases from J; bases unmatched to any gene: 10. The CDR3 has 15 amino acids. Germline-derived CDR1 and CDR2 are GTSNPN and SVGIG (reference sequence). DNA of the CDR3: TGTGCCTGGGCGCCTGGACAGGGGGTGTTTCAGCCCCAGCATTTT. This encodes CAWAPGQGVFQPQHF.

This sequence joins TRBV7-8 and TRBJ1-2; a weak D match, TRBD1 (6 bases). The V end was cut by 1 base, the J end by 3 bases, with 15 bases between. The CDR3 covers 16 residues. Per germline, CDR1 SGHVS and CDR2 FQNEAQ. CDR3 sequence reads: CASSLGSWGRDYGYTF. DNA for the CDR3: TGTGCCAGCAGCTTAGGTAGTTGGGGGCGAGACTATGGCTACACCTTC.

V and J are TRBV5-6 and TRBJ1-1; 7 bases are a match to TRBD1. This CDR3 has 15 amino acids. J gave up 3 bases and V 2 bases, and 7 bases lay outside the gene matches. Germline V lookup: CDR1 SGHDT, CDR2 YYEEEE. Written as DNA, the CDR3 is TGTGCCAGCAGCTTTGACCACAGGGGCGACACTGAAGCTTTCTTT. The encoded protein is CASSFDHRGDTEAFF.

The chain links TRBV11-2 to TRBJ1-1; 7 nucleotides agree with TRBD1. After removal of 4 bases from V and 2 bases from J, the junction contained 7 bases not matched to a gene. The CDR3 extends over 15 amino acids. The germline V gene has CDR1 SGHAT and CDR2 FQNNGV. In DNA, the CDR3 is TGTGCCAGCAGCTCATACAGGGGTAGAAACACTGAAGCTTTCTTT. Translating it yields CASSSYRGRNTEAFF.

This clone was counted only a few times. The chain links TRBV5-1 to TRBJ2-7; D remains unclear. The V gene's germline CDR1 is SGHRS and CDR2 YFSETQ. The CDR3 consists of 14 residues. The V end lost 0 bases, the J end lost 6 bases, and 13 bases lay between the germline ends. This chain's CDR3 is CASSLARWVGEQYF. In nucleotides, the CDR3 is TGCGCCAGCAGCTTGGCGCGGTGGGTTGGCGAGCAGTACTTC.

The chain recombines TRBV2 with TRBJ2-5; D is unresolved. Germline-derived CDR1 and CDR2 are SNHLY and FYNNEI. V dropped 7 bases and J dropped 2 bases, with 8 bases sitting between them. The CDR3 is made up of 12 amino acids. CDR3 sequence reads: CASNGWQETQYF. CDR3 in DNA: TGTGCCAGCAACGGCTGGCAAGAGACCCAGTACTTC. Drawing the rest from reference TRBV2 and TRBJ2-5, the complete variable domain is EPEVTQTPSHQVTQMGQEVILRCVPISNHLYFYWYRQILGQKVEFLVSFYNNEISEKSEIFDDQFSVERPDGSNFTLKIRSTKLEDSAMYFCASNGWQETQYFGPGTRLLVL.

The CDR3 sequence is CASSLAGDSNQPQHF. CDR3 nucleotides: TGTGCCAGCTCACTAGCAGGGGATAGCAATCAGCCCCAGCATTTT. The chain employs TRBV18 and TRBJ1-5; D may be TRBD1 (6 bases). The V gene lost 4 bases and the J gene lost 0 bases, with 10 bases spanning the gap. The CDR3 extends over 15 amino acids. CDR1 KGHSH and CDR2 LQKENI come from the germline V gene.

V is TRBV7-7 and J is TRBJ2-1; D is tentatively TRBD1 or TRBD2 (6 bases each). There are 16 residues in the CDR3. CDR1 SSHAT and CDR2 FNYEAQ come from the germline V gene (reference sequence). The ends were cut back, 1 base at V and 7 bases at J, with 17 bases in the middle. The CDR3 reads CASSLEGGGGRNEQFF. The DNA for the CDR3 is TGTGCCAGCAGCTTAGAGGGCGGAGGGGGGCGGAATGAGCAGTTCTTC.

The chain couples TRBV11-3 to TRBJ1-5; 9 nucleotides line up with TRBD1. The CDR3 runs to 16 residues. CDR1 and CDR2 from the germline V gene are SGHNT and YENEEA. V was pared by 5 bases and J by 4 bases, with 9 bases of the junction left unmatched. The CDR3 region has the DNA TGTGCCAGCAGCCACAGGGGGCTCGCTTTAAATCAGCCCCAGCATTTT. Translation: CASSHRGLALNQPQHF. Combining the CDR3 with reference TRBV11-3 and TRBJ1-5 gives the whole variable domain EAGVVQSPRYKIIEKKQPVAFWCNPISGHNTLYWYLQNLGQGPELLIRYENEEAVDDSQLPKDRFSAERLKGVDSTLKIQPAELGDSAVYLCASSHRGLALNQPQHFGDGTRLSIL.

The chain has TRBV7-2 and TRBJ1-2; a possible D gene is TRBD1 (5 bases). This CDR3 has 12 amino acids. Trimming took off 5 bases at V and 8 bases at J, with 12 bases between the two ends. CDR1 is SGHTA, CDR2 FQGNSA, per germline. CDR3 amino acids: CASSVGPGGYTF. Here the CDR3 DNA reads TGTGCCAGCAGCGTGGGACCAGGGGGCTACACCTTC.